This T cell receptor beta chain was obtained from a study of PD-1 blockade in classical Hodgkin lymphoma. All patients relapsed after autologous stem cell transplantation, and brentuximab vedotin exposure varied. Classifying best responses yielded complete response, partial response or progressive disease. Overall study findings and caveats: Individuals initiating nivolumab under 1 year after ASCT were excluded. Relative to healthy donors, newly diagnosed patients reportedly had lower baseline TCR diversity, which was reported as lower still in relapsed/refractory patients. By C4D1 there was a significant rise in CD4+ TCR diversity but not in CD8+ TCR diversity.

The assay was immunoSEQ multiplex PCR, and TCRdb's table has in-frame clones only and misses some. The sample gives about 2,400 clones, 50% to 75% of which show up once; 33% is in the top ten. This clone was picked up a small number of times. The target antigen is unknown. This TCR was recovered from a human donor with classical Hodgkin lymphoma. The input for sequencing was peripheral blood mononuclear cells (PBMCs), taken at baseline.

Written as DNA, the CDR3 is TGTGCCATCAGTGGGGGGGTTCGAGAGACCCAGTACTTC. Its translation is CAISGGVRETQYF. V gene TRBV10-3 combines with J gene TRBJ2-5, with a tentative D call TRBD2 (6 bases). The length of the CDR3 is 13 residues. The germline CDR1 and CDR2 sequences are ENHRY and SYGVKD. The ends were cut back, 4 bases at V and 4 bases at J, with 10 bases in the middle.